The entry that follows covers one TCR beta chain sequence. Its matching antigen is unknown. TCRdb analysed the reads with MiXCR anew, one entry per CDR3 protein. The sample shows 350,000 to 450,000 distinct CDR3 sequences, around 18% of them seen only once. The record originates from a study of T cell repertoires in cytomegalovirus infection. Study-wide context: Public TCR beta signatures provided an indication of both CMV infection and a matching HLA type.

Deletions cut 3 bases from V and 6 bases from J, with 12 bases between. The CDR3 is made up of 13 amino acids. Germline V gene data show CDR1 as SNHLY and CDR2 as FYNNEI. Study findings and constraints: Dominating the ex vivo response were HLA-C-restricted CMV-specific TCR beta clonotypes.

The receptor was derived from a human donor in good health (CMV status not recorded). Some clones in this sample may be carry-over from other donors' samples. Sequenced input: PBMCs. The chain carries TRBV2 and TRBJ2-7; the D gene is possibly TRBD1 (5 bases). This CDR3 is CASSDRQPAEQYF. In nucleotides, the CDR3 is TGTGCCAGCAGTGATCGACAGCCTGCCGAGCAGTACTTC.